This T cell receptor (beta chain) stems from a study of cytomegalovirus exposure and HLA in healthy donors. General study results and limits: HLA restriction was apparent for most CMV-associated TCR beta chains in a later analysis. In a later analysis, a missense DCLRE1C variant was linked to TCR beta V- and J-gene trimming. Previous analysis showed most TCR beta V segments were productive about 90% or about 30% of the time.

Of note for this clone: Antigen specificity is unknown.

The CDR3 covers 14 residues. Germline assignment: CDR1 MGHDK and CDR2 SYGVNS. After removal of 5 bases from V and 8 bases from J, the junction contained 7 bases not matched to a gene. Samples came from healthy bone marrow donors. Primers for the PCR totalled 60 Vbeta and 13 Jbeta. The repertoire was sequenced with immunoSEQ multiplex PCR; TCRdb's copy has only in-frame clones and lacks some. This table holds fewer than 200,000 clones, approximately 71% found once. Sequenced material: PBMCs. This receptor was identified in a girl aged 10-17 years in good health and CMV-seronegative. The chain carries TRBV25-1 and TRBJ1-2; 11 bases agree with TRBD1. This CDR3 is CASSFGQGAGGYTF. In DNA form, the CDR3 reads TGTGCCAGCAGTTTCGGACAGGGGGCAGGGGGCTACACCTTC.